This is a list of T cell receptor beta chains from one sample in a study of CD8 T cells in ankylosing spondylitis. In TCRdb, the 5' RACE reads were re-called with MiXCR into one record per CDR3 protein. This table has roughly 150,000 distinct CDR3 sequences, around 9.6% appearing once. Sample: blood, either unsorted or a sorted T cell fraction (not recorded which). The origin of the receptors is a female donor with ankylosing spondylitis or in good health (not recorded which). The CDR3 runs from the conserved cysteine through the conserved F or W. Fields, in order: clone size, CDR3 length, V gene, D gene, J gene, CDR3 protein, CDR3 DNA. The D gene is left open where the match is weak. Some rows mark clone size as missing; the rest say once, few, many or name a class of expanded clone.

NA	12	TRBV29-1	NA	TRBJ1-2	CSVVEGIYGYTF	TGCAGCGTTGTTGAGGGGATCTATGGCTACACCTTC
few	15	TRBV21-1	NA	TRBJ1-4	CASSKARQQGEKLFF	TGTGCCAGCAGCAAAGCCCGACAGCAGGGAGAAAAACTGTTTTTT
NA	13	TRBV6-1	NA	TRBJ2-5	CASSEADGETQYF	TGTGCCAGCAGTGAAGCTGACGGGGAGACCCAGTACTTC
NA	12	TRBV7-9	NA	TRBJ2-7	CASAKGDYEQYF	TGTGCCAGCGCCAAGGGTGACTACGAGCAGTACTTC
NA	14	TRBV7-8	NA	TRBJ2-3	CASSFDSLGDTQYF	TGTGCCAGCAGCTTCGACTCCTTGGGAGATACGCAGTATTTT
few	15	TRBV18	TRBD2	TRBJ2-1	CASSPLAGDRNEQFF	TGTGCCAGCTCACCGTTAGCGGGAGATAGGAATGAGCAGTTCTTC
few	16	TRBV20-1	TRBD2	TRBJ2-7	CSARSREREEINEQYF	TGCAGTGCGCGGTCGAGGGAGCGGGAGGAAATCAACGAGCAGTACTTC
few	14	TRBV20-1	TRBD1	TRBJ2-7	CSARGDSGNYEQYF	TGCAGTGCTAGAGGGGACAGCGGAAACTACGAGCAGTACTTC
NA	15	TRBV7-2	TRBD1	TRBJ1-5	CASSFHGQGNQPQHF	TGTGCCAGCAGCTTTCACGGACAGGGCAATCAGCCCCAGCATTTT
NA	14	TRBV15	NA	TRBJ2-1	CATSPRGSYNEQFF	TGTGCCACCAGCCCCAGGGGCTCCTACAATGAGCAGTTCTTC
few	11	TRBV20-1	NA	TRBJ1-2	CSARVGEGYTF	TGCAGTGCTAGAGTAGGGGAAGGCTACACCTTC
many	11	TRBV2	NA	TRBJ2-7	CASELTNEQYF	TGTGCCAGCGAGCTTACCAACGAGCAGTACTTC
NA	13	TRBV7-9	NA	TRBJ1-6	CASNSGVHSPLHF	TGTGCCAGCAATTCAGGGGTGCATTCACCCCTCCACTTT
few	14	TRBV24-1	NA	TRBJ2-7	CATSDLRSGYEQYF	TGTGCCACCAGTGATTTACGCTCCGGCTACGAGCAGTACTTC
NA	14	TRBV9	TRBD2	TRBJ2-7	CASSTGTSTYEQYF	TGTGCCAGCAGCACGGGGACTAGCACCTACGAGCAGTACTTC
few	12	TRBV7-6	NA	TRBJ2-1	CASGSSYNEQFF	TGTGCCAGCGGGAGCTCCTACAATGAGCAGTTCTTC
NA	14	TRBV28	TRBD2	TRBJ2-7	CASSLGGTGDEQYF	TGTGCCAGCAGTTTGGGAGGGACCGGAGACGAGCAGTACTTC
NA	13	TRBV7-6	NA	TRBJ2-1	CASSSWDYNEQFF	TGTGCCAGCAGCTCCTGGGACTACAATGAGCAGTTCTTC
NA	16	TRBV7-6	NA	TRBJ2-7	CASSLEVHGGSYEQYF	TGTGCCAGCAGCTTGGAGGTCCATGGGGGATCCTACGAGCAGTACTTC
NA	16	TRBV4-3	TRBD1	TRBJ2-7	CASSLGFRDRSYEQYF	TGCGCCAGCAGCCTCGGGTTCCGGGACAGGAGTTACGAGCAGTACTTC
NA	13	TRBV9	NA	TRBJ2-1	CASSGQTYNEQFF	TGTGCCAGCAGTGGCCAGACCTACAATGAGCAGTTCTTC
NA	13	TRBV9	NA	TRBJ2-3	CASSPWAGDTQYF	TGTGCCAGCAGCCCATGGGCCGGGGATACGCAGTATTTT
NA	13	TRBV15	NA	TRBJ1-1	CATSIRRNTEAFF	TGTGCCACCAGCATTCGTAGGAACACTGAAGCTTTCTTT
few	12	TRBV10-3	NA	TRBJ2-7	CAISESKGEQYF	TGTGCCATCAGTGAGTCGAAAGGGGAGCAGTACTTC
many	14	TRBV7-8	TRBD2	TRBJ2-1	CASVEAGFYNEQFF	TGTGCCAGCGTAGAAGCGGGATTCTACAATGAGCAGTTCTTC
few	13	TRBV30	NA	TRBJ2-2	CAWSDSNTGELFF	TGTGCCTGGAGCGACAGCAACACCGGGGAGCTGTTTTTT
many	11	TRBV20-1	NA	TRBJ2-7	CSGGISYEQYF	TGCAGTGGAGGAATCTCCTACGAGCAGTACTTC
NA	15	TRBV9	NA	TRBJ1-2	CASSIGDTANYGYTF	TGTGCCAGCAGCATTGGGGACACCGCTAACTATGGCTACACCTTC